Below, one TCR beta chain is given with its context. V dropped 3 bases and J dropped 0 bases, with 12 bases sitting between them. Germline V lookup: CDR1 KGHSH, CDR2 LQKENI. The CDR3 is made up of 16 amino acids. The repertoire was sequenced with immunoSEQ multiplex PCR; TCRdb's copy has only in-frame clones and lacks some. Of approximately 290,000 clones listed, just over 90% are singletons. The data derive from a study of blood T cell repertoires in COVID-19. Study-level background: Sites in the United States, Italy and Spain provided acute and convalescent COVID-19 samples. In each case, the material was cDNA or gDNA derived from T cells, B-cell-depleted T cells, or PBMCs.

The chain links TRBV18 to TRBJ1-3; D unresolved. The sequence was collected from a woman in her 30s with COVID-19, enrolled during active disease. The sample consisted of peripheral blood. The CDR3 spells CASSPLITVSGNTIYF. For the CDR3, the DNA is TGTGCCAGCTCACCGCTTATCACGGTCTCTGGAAACACCATATATTTT.